The 8 T cell receptor beta chains reported below all come from one sample, sequenced in a study of T cell responses to AZD1222 COVID-19 vaccine. Sequenced by immunoSEQ multiplex PCR; TCRdb stores in-frame clones only, minus some. The table has about 110,000 clones, just over 85% seen once; the top ten hold about 3.3%. The sample consisted of peripheral blood, taken on day 0 of AZD1222 vaccination. The receptor source for this set is an adult in good health.

The chain has TRBV29-1 and TRBJ2-7; D ambiguous. The CDR3 covers 12 residues. V lost 5 bases, J lost 0 bases, and 8 bases lay in between. Germline CDR1 reads SQVTM; CDR2 reads ANQGSEA. The CDR3 DNA follows: TGCAGCGTTCGGTACAGCTCCTACGAGCAGTACTTC. Its translation is CSVRYSSYEQYF.

The chain carries TRBV25-1 and TRBJ1-6; tentative D call: TRBD1 (6 bases). Germline V gene lookup returns CDR1 MGHDK and CDR2 SYGVNS. This CDR3 has 15 amino acids. The V gene lost 6 bases and the J gene lost 9 bases, with 18 bases spanning the gap. The CDR3: CASSALDSRGSPLHF. Written as DNA, the CDR3 is TGTGCCAGCAGCGCTTTGGACAGTCGGGGTTCACCCCTCCACTTT. The full variable domain, rest sourced from reference TRBV25-1 and TRBJ1-6, is EADIYQTPRYLVIGTGKKITLECSQTMGHDKMYWYQQDPGMELHLIHYSYGVNSTEKGDLSSESTVSRIRTEHFPLTLESARPSHTSQYLCASSALDSRGSPLHFGNGTRLTVT.

This chain uses TRBV28 with TRBJ1-6, with 10 bases lining up with TRBD1. Unmatched junction bases numbered 6, after V lost 4 bases and J lost 0 bases. The V gene's germline CDR1 is MDHEN and CDR2 SYDVKM. This CDR3 has 18 residues. The CDR3 sequence is CASSSRDRGSSYNSPLHF. CDR3 coding DNA: TGTGCCAGCAGTTCCCGGGACAGGGGAAGCTCCTATAATTCACCCCTCCACTTT.

This sequence joins TRBV15 and TRBJ2-7; D could derive from TRBD1 or TRBD2 (5 bases each). The V gene lost 0 bases and the J gene lost 8 bases, with 23 bases spanning the gap. The CDR3 has 17 amino acids. CDR1 LNHNV and CDR2 YYDKDF come from the germline V gene (reference sequence). The CDR3 is CATSRDLPRLAGHKQYF. The CDR3 region has the DNA TGTGCCACCAGCAGAGATCTCCCGCGGCTAGCAGGGCACAAGCAGTACTTC.

The rearrangement joins TRBV28 to TRBJ1-1; TRBD1 is a possible D gene (5 bases). Trimming removed 7 bases from V and 1 base from J, with 16 bases in between. Germline CDR1 is MDHEN and CDR2 is SYDVKM. The length of the CDR3 is 15 residues. The CDR3 sequence: CASIPGAIENTEAFF. CDR3 nucleotides: TGTGCCAGCATCCCCGGGGCAATCGAGAACACTGAAGCTTTCTTT.

This chain links TRBV30 with TRBJ1-6; D call uncertain. Germline lookup yields CDR1 GTSNPN and CDR2 SVGIG (reference sequence). The CDR3 runs to 13 residues. Deletions cut 5 bases from V and 5 bases from J, with 10 bases between. CDR3 in amino acids: CAWRAANNSPLHF. CDR3 in DNA: TGTGCCTGGCGTGCAGCGAATAATTCACCCCTCCACTTT.

The chain has TRBV7-9 and TRBJ1-3; D may be TRBD1 (5 bases). V lost 11 bases, J lost 0 bases, and 14 bases lay in between. The CDR3 is made up of 14 amino acids. CDR1 is SEHNR, CDR2 FQNEAQ, per germline (reference sequence). CDR3 DNA: TGTGCCTGTTTGGGACGAACCTCTGGAAACACCATATATTTT. As protein: CACLGRTSGNTIYF.

The chain combines TRBV15 with TRBJ2-7, with D tentatively TRBD1 or TRBD2 (6 bases each). The germline CDR1 and CDR2 sequences are LNHNV and YYDKDF (reference sequence). Trimming stripped 0 bases from V and 7 bases from J, with 16 bases between. This CDR3 is 15 amino acids long. CDR3 residues: CATSRDWGAFWEQYF. The CDR3 DNA is TGTGCCACCAGCAGAGATTGGGGGGCGTTCTGGGAGCAGTACTTC.